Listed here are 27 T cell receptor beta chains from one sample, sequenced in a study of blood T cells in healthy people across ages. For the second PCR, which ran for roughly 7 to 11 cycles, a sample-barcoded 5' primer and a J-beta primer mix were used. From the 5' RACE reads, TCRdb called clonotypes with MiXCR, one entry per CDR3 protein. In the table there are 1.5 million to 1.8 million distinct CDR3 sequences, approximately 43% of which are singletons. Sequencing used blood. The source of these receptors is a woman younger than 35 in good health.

CDR3 DNA: TGCAGCGCTGGGGGCGGGAACACAGATACGCAGTATTTT. Translating it yields CSAGGGNTDTQYF. The chain uses TRBV29-1 and TRBJ2-3; perhaps D is TRBD1 or TRBD2 (6 bases each). Trimming took off 7 bases at V and 2 bases at J, with 13 bases between the two ends. Germline V gene sequence: CDR1 SQVTM, CDR2 ANQGSEA. The CDR3 extends over 13 amino acids.

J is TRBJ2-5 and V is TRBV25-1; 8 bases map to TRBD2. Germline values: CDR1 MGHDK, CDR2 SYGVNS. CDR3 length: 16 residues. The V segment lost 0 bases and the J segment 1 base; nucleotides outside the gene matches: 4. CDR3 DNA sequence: TGTGCCAGCAGTGAATACGGAAGCGGGAGCCAAGAGACCCAGTACTTC. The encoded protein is CASSEYGSGSQETQYF.

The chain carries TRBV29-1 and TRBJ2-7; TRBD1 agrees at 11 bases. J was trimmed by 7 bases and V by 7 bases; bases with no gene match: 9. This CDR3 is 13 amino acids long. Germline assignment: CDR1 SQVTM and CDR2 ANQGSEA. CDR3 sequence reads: CSGGTGGRNEQYF. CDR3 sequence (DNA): TGCAGCGGTGGGACAGGGGGGCGGAATGAGCAGTACTTC.

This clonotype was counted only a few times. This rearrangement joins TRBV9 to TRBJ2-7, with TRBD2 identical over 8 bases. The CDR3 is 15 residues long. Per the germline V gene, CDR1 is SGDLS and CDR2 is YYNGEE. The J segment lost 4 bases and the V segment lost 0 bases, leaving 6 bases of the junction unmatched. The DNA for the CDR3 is TGTGCCAGCAGCGTAGACCCAGCGGGGGTATACGAGCAGTACTTC. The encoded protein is CASSVDPAGVYEQYF.

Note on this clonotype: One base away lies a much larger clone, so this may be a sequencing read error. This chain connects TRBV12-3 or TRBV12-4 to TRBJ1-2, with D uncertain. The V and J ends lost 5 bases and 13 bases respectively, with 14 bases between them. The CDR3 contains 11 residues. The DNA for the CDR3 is TGTGCCAGCAGTCCTGGACGTACTGGCACCTTC. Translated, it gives CASSPGRTGTF.

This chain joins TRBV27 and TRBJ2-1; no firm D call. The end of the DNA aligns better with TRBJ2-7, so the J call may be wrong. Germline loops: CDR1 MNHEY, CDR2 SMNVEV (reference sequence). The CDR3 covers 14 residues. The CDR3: CASSLSSQYNEQYF. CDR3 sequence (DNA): TGTGCCAGCAGTTTATCTTCTCAATACAATGAGCAGTACTTC.

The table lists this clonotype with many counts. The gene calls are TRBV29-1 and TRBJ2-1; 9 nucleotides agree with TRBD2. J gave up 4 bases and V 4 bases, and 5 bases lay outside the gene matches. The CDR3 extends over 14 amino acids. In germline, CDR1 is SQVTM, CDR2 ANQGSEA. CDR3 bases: TGCAGCGTTGTTACTAGCGGGCGGTACAATGAGCAGTTCTTC. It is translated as CSVVTSGRYNEQFF.

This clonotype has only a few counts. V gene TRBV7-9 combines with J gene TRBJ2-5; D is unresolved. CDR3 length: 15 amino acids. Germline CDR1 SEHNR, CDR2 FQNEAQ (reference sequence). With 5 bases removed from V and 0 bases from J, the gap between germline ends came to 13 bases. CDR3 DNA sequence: TGTGCCAGCAGCGCAGCCGATCAGTACCAAGAGACCCAGTACTTC. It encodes CASSAADQYQETQYF.

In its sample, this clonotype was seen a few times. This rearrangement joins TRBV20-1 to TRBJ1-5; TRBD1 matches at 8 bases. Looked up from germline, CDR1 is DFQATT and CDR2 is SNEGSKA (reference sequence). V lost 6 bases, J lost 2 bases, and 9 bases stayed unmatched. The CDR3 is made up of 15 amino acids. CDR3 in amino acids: CSARAGQGGNQPQHF. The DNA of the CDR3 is TGCAGTGCGCGTGCCGGACAGGGCGGCAATCAGCCCCAGCATTTT.

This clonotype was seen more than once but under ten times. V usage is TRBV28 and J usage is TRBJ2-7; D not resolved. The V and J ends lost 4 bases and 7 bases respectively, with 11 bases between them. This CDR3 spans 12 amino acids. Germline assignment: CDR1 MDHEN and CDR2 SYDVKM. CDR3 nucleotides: TGTGCCAGCAGTTCCGAAGGGAATGAGCAGTACTTC. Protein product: CASSSEGNEQYF. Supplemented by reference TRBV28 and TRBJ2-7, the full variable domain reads DVKVTQSSRYLVKRTGEKVFLECVQDMDHENMFWYRQDPGLGLRLIYFSYDVKMKEKGDIPEGYSVSREKKERFSLILESASTNQTSMYLCASSSEGNEQYFGPGTRLTVT.

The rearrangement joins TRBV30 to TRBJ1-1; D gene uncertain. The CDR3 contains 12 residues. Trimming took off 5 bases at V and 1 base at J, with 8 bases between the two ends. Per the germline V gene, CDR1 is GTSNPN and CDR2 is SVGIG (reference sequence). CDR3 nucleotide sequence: TGTGCCTGGCGGGTCGCGAACACTGAAGCTTTCTTT. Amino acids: CAWRVANTEAFF.

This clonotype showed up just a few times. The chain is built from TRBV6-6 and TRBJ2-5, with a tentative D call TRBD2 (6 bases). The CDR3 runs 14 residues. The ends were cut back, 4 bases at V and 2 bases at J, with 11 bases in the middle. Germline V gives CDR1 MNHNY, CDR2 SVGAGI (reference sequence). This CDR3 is CASSFPSDQETQYF. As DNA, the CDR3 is TGTGCCAGCAGTTTCCCTAGCGATCAAGAGACCCAGTACTTC.

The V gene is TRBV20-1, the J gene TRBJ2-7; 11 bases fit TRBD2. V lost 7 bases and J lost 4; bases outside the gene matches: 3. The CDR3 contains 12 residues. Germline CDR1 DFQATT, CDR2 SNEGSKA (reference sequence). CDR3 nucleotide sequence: TGCAGTGGGCTAGCGGGAGGATACGAGCAGTACTTC. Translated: CSGLAGGYEQYF.

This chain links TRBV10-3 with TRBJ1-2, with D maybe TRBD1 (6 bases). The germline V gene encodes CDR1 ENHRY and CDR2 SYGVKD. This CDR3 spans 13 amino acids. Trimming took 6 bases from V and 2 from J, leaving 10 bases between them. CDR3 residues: CAIRQQGNYGYTF. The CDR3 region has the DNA TGTGCCATCAGGCAACAGGGAAACTATGGCTACACCTTC.

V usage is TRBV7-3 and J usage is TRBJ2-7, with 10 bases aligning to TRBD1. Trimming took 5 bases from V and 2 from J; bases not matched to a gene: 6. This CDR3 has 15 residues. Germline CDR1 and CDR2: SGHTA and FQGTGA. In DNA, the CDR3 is TGTGCCAGCAGCGCTTTTGGGACAGGGGCCTACGAGCAGTACTTC. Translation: CASSAFGTGAYEQYF.

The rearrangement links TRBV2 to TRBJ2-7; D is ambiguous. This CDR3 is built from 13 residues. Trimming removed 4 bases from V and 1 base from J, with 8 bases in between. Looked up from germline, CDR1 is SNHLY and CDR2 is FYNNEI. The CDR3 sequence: CASSGDISYEQYF. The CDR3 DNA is TGTGCCAGCAGTGGAGACATTTCCTACGAGCAGTACTTC. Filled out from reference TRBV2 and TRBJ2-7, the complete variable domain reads EPEVTQTPSHQVTQMGQEVILRCVPISNHLYFYWYRQILGQKVEFLVSFYNNEISEKSEIFDDQFSVERPDGSNFTLKIRSTKLEDSAMYFCASSGDISYEQYFGPGTRLTVT.

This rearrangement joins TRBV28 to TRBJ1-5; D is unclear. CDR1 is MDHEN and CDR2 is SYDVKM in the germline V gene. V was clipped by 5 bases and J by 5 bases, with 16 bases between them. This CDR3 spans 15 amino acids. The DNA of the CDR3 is TGTGCCAGCAGTCCGGGGAGGAGATGGGATCAGCCCCAGCATTTT. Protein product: CASSPGRRWDQPQHF.

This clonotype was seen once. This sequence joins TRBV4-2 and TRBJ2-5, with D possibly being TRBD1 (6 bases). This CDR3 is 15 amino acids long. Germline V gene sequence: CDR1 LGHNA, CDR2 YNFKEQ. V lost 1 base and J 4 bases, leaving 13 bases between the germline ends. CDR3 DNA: TGTGCCAGCAGCCAAGGAAGGGAAGGGGGAGAGACCCAGTACTTC. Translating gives CASSQGREGGETQYF.

The CDR3 bases are TGTGCCAGCAGTTACATAGGACAGGGGGTTGAGCAGTACTTC. This translates into CASSYIGQGVEQYF. V gene TRBV12-3 or TRBV12-4 combines with J gene TRBJ2-7; 10 nucleotides match TRBD1. The J segment lost 7 bases and the V segment lost 4 bases, leaving 7 bases of the junction unmatched. The CDR3 contains 14 residues.

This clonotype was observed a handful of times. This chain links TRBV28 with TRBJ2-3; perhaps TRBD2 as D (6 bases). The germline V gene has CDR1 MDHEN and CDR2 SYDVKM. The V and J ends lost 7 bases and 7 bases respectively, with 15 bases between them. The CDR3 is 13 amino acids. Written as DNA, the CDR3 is TGTGCCAGCACCGGGCCCGGGACTCATACGCAGTATTTT. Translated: CASTGPGTHTQYF.

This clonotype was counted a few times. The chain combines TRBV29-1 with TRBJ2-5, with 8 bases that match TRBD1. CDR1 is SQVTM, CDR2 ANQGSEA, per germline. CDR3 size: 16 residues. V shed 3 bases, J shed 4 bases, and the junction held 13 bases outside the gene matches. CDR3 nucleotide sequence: TGCAGCGTTGACGCTATTGGACAGGGTTTCGGAGAGACCCAGTACTTC. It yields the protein CSVDAIGQGFGETQYF.

The CDR3 region has the DNA TGCAGTGCTAGAAGGGAGATGATCTACAATGAGCAGTTCTTC. Translated: CSARREMIYNEQFF. The chain uses TRBV20-1 and TRBJ2-1, with D maybe TRBD2 (5 bases). The CDR3 loop spans 14 amino acids. V dropped 2 bases and J dropped 3 bases, with 11 bases sitting between them. Germline loops: CDR1 DFQATT, CDR2 SNEGSKA (reference sequence).

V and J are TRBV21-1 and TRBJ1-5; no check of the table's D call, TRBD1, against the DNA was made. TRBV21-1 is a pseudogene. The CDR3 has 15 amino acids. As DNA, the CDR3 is TGTGCCAGCAGCCACGGGACAGGGGTTTATCAGCCCCAGCATTTT. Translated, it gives CASSHGTGVYQPQHF.

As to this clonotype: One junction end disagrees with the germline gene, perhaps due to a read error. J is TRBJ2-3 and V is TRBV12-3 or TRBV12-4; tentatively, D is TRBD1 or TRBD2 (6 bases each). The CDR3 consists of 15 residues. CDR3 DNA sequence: TGTGCCGGCAGGGGACTTCCGGGAGCGTTAGATACGCAGTATTTT. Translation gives CAGRGLPGALDTQYF.

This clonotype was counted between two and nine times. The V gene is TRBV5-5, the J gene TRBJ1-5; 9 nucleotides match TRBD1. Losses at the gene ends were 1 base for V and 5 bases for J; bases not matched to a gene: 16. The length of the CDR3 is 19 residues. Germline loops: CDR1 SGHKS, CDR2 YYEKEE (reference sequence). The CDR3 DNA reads TGTGCCAGCAGCTTGTTGGCTACCGTCGGACAGGGGTTCTATCAGCCCCAGCATTTT. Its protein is CASSLLATVGQGFYQPQHF. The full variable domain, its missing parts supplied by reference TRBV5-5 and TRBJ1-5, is DAGVTQSPTHLIKTRGQQVTLRCSPISGHKSVSWYQQVLGQGPQFIFQYYEKEERGRGNFPDRFSARQFPNYSSELNVNALLLGDSALYLCASSLLATVGQGFYQPQHFGDGTRLSIL.

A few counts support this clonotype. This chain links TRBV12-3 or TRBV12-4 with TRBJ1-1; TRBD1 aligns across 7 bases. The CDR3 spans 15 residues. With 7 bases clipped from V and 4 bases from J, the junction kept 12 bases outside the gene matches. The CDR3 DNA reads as TGTGCCAGCATCCAGGGGGAGCTTCGATTCACTGAAGCTTTCTTT. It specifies CASIQGELRFTEAFF.

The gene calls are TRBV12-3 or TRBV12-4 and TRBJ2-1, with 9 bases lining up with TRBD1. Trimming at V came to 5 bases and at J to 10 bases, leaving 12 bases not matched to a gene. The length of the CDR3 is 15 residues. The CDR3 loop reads CASSEAGQGIYEQFF. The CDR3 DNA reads TGTGCCAGCAGTGAGGCGGGACAGGGAATCTACGAGCAGTTCTTC.